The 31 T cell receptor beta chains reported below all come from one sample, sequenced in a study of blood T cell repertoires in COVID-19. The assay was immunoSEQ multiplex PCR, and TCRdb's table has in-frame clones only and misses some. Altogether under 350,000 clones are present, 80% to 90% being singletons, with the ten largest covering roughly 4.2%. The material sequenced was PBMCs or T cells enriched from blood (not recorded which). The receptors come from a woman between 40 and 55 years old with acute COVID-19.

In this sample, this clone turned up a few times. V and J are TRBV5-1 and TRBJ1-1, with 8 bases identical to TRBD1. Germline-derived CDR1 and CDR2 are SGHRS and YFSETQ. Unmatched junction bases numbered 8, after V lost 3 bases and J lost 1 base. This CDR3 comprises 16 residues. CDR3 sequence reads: CASSSNRDRPNTEAFF. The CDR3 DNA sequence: TGCGCCAGCAGCTCAAACCGGGACAGGCCGAACACTGAAGCTTTCTTT. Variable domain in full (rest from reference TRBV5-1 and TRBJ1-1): KAGVTQTPRYLIKTRGQQVTLSCSPISGHRSVSWYQQTPGQGLQFLFEYFSETQRNKGNFPGRFSGRQFSNSRSEMNVSTLELGDSALYLCASSSNRDRPNTEAFFGQGTRLTVV.

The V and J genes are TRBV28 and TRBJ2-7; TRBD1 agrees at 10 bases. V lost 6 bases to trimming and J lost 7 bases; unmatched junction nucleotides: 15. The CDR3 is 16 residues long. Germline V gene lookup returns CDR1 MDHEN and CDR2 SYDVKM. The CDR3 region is CASSLPSGTGVREQYF. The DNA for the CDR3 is TGTGCCAGCAGCCTACCCTCCGGGACAGGGGTAAGGGAGCAGTACTTC.

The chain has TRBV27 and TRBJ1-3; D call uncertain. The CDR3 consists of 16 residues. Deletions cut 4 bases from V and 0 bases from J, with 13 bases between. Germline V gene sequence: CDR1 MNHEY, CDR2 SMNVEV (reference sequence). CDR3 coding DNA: TGTGCCAGCAGTTCCCTTAGGAGGAGCTCTGGAAACACCATATATTTT. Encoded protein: CASSSLRRSSGNTIYF.

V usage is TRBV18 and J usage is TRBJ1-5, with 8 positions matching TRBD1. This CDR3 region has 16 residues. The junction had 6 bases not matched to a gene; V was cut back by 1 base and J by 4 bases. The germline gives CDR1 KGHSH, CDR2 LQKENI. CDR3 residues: CASSPRGDRGNQPQHF. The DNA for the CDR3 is TGTGCCAGCTCACCACGGGGTGACAGGGGAAATCAGCCCCAGCATTTT.

The CDR3 here is CASSIRRSGGDYGYTF. Here the CDR3 DNA reads TGTGCCAGTAGTATACGTCGCTCGGGAGGGGACTATGGCTACACCTTC. This chain links TRBV19 with TRBJ1-2, with a weak D call TRBD1 (5 bases). The CDR3 runs 16 residues. CDR1 LNHDA and CDR2 SQIVND come from the germline V gene (reference sequence). With 2 bases removed from V and 3 bases from J, the gap between germline ends came to 16 bases.

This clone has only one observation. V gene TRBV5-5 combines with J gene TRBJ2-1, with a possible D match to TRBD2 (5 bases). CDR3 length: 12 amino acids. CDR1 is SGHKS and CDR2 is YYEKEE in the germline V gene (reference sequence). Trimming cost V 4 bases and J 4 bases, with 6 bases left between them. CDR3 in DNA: TGTGCCAGCAGCGGACTGTACAATGAGCAGTTCTTC. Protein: CASSGLYNEQFF.

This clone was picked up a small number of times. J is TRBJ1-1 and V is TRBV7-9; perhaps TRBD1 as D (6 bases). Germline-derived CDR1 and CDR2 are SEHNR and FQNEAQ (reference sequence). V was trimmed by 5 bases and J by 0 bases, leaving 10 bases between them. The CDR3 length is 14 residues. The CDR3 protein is CASSPTGMNTEAFF. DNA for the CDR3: TGTGCCAGCAGCCCTACAGGGATGAACACTGAAGCTTTCTTT.

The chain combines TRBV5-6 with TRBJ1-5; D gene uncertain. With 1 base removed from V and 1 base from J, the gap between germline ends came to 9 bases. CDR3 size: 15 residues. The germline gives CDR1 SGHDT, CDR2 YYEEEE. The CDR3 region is CASSLLGSSNQPQHF. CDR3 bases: TGTGCCAGCAGCTTGTTGGGGAGCAGCAATCAGCCCCAGCATTTT.

CDR3 in DNA: TGTGCCAGCAGCCCGCCGGGACAGGGGCGCATGAACACTGAAGCTTTCTTT. It yields the protein CASSPPGQGRMNTEAFF. The rearrangement links TRBV5-4 to TRBJ1-1, with 10 bases identical to TRBD1. Germline CDR1 and CDR2: SGHNT and YYREEE (reference sequence). The ends lost 4 bases at V and 0 bases at J; junction bases unmatched: 9. The CDR3 has 17 residues.

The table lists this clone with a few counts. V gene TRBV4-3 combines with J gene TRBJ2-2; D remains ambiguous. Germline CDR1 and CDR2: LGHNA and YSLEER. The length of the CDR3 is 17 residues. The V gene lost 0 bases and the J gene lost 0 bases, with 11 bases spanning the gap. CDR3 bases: TGCGCCAGCAGCCAAGATCCTTTCGGGTCGAACACCGGGGAGCTGTTTTTT. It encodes CASSQDPFGSNTGELFF.

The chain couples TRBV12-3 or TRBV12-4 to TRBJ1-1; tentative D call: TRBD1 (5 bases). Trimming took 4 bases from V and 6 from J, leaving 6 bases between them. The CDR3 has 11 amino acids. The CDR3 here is CASSWGPEAFF. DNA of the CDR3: TGTGCCAGCAGTTGGGGCCCTGAAGCTTTCTTT.

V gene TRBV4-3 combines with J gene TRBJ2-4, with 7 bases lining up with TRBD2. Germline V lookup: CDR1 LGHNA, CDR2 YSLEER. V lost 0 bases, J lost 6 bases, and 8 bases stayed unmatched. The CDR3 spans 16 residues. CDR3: CASSQEGGNGVNIQYF. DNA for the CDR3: TGCGCCAGCAGCCAAGAGGGGGGGAACGGAGTAAACATTCAGTACTTC.

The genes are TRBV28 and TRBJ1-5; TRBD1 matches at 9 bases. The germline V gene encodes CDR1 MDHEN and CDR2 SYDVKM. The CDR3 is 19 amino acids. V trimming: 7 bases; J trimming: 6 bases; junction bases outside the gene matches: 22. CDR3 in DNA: TGTGCCAGCACCTTCCGACTCAAAAAGACAGGGGGGTTCGGTCAGCCCCAGCATTTT. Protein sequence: CASTFRLKKTGGFGQPQHF. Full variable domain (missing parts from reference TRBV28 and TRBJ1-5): DVKVTQSSRYLVKRTGEKVFLECVQDMDHENMFWYRQDPGLGLRLIYFSYDVKMKEKGDIPEGYSVSREKKERFSLILESASTNQTSMYLCASTFRLKKTGGFGQPQHFGDGTRLSIL.

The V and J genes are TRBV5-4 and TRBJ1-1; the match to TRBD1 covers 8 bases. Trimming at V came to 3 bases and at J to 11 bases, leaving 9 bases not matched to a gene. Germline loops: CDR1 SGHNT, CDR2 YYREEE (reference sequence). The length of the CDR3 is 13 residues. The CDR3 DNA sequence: TGTGCCAGCAGCTCGGGACAGGCTTTGCAGGCTTTCTTT. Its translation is CASSSGQALQAFF. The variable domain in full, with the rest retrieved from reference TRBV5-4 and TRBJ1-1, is ETGVTQSPTHLIKTRGQQVTLRCSSQSGHNTVSWYQQALGQGPQFIFQYYREEENGRGNFPPRFSGLQFPNYSSELNVNALELDDSALYLCASSSGQALQAFFGQGTRLTVV.

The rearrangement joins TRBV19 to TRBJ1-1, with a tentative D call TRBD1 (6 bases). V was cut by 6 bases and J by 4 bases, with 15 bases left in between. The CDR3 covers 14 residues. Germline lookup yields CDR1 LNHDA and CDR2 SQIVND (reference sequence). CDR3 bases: TGTGCCAGTAGCCCGGGACATCGGGCCACTGAAGCTTTCTTT. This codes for CASSPGHRATEAFF. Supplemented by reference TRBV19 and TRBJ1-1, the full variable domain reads DGGITQSPKYLFRKEGQNVTLSCEQNLNHDAMYWYRQDPGQGLRLIYYSQIVNDFQKGDIAEGYSVSREKKESFPLTVTSAQKNPTAFYLCASSPGHRATEAFFGQGTRLTVV.

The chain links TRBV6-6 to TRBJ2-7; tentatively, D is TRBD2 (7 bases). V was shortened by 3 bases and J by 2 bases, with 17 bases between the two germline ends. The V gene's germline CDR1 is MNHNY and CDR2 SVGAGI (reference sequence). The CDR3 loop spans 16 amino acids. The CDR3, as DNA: TGTGCCAGCAGTTATCACCTGGGGGGGCGTCCCTACGAGCAGTACTTC. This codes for CASSYHLGGRPYEQYF.

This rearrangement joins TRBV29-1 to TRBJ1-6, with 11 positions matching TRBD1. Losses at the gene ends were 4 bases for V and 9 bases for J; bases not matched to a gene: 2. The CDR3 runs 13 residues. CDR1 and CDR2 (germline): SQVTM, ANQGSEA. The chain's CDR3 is CSVGDRGSSPLHF. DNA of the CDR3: TGCAGCGTTGGGGACAGGGGGAGTTCACCCCTCCACTTT.

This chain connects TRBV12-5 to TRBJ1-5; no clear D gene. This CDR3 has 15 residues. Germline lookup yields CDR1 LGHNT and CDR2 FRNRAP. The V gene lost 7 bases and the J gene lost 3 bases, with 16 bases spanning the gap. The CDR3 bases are TGTGCTAGTGCCCCACTCCGGGTAAACAATCAGCCCCAGCATTTT. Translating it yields CASAPLRVNNQPQHF. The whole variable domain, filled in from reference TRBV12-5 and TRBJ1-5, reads DARVTQTPRHKVTEMGQEVTMRCQPILGHNTVFWYRQTMMQGLELLAYFRNRAPLDDSGMPKDRFSAEMPDATLATLKIQPSEPRDSAVYFCASAPLRVNNQPQHFGDGTRLSIL.

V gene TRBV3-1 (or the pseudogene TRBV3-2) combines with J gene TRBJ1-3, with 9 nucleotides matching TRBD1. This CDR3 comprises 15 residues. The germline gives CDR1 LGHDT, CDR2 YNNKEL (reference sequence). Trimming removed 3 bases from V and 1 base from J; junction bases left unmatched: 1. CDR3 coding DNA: TGTGCCAGCAGCCAGGACAGGGGATCTGGAAACACCATATATTTT. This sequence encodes CASSQDRGSGNTIYF.

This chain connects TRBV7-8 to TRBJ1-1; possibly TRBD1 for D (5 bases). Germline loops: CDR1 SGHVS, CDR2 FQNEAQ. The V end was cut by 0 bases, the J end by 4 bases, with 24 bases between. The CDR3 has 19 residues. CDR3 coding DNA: TGTGCCAGCAGCTTAGCGCGTCGTAAGGGGAGTGGAGCGGGCACTGAAGCTTTCTTT. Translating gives CASSLARRKGSGAGTEAFF.

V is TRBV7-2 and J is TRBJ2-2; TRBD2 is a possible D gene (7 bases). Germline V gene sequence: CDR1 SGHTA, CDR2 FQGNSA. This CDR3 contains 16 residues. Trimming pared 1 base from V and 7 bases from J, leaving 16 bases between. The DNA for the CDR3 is TGTGCCAGCAGCTTAGACGCGGGGGCTCAAGGCGGGGAGCTGTTTTTT. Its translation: CASSLDAGAQGGELFF.

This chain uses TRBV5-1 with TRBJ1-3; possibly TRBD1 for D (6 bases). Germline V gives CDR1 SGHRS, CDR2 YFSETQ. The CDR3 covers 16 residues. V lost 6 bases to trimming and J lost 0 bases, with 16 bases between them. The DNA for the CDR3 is TGCGCCAGCAAAAGAACGACAGGCCCCTCTGGAAACACCATATATTTT. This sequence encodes CASKRTTGPSGNTIYF.

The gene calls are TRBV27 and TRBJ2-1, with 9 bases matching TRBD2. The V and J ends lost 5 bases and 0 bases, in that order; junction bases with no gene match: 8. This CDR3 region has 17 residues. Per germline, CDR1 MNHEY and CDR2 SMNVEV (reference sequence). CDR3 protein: CASSDSGGPSSYNEQFF. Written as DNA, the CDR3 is TGTGCCAGCAGTGATAGCGGGGGCCCGAGCTCCTACAATGAGCAGTTCTTC.

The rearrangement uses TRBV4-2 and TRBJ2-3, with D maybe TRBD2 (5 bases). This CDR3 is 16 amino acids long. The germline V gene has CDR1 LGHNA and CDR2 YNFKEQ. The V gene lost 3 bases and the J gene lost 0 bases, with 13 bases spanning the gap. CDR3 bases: TGTGCCAGCAGCCAGGATTCCGGACTTAGCACAGATACGCAGTATTTT. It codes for CASSQDSGLSTDTQYF.

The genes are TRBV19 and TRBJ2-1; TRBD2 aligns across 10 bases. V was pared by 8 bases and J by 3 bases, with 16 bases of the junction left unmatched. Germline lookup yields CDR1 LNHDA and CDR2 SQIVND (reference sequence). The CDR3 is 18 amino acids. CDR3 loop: CASSARSGLAVYYNEQFF. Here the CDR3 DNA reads TGTGCCAGTTCCGCAAGATCCGGACTAGCGGTATACTACAATGAGCAGTTCTTC.

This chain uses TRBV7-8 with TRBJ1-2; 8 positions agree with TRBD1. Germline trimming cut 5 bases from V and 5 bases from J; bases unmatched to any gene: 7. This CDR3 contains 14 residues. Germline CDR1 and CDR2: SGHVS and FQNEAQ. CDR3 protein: CASSPGTGQYGYTF. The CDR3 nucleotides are TGTGCCAGCAGCCCAGGGACAGGACAATATGGCTACACCTTC.

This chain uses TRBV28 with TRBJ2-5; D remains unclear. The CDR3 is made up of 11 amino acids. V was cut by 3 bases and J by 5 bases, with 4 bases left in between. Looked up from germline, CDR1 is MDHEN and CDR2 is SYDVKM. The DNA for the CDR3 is TGTGCCAGCAGTTTCAGGGAGACCCAGTACTTC. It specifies CASSFRETQYF.

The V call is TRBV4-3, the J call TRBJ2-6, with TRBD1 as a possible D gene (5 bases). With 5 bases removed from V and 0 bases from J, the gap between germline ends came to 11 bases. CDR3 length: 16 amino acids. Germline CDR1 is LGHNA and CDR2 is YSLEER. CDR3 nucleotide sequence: TGCGCCAGCAGCGCGCAGGGAAACTCTGGGGCCAACGTCCTGACTTTC. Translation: CASSAQGNSGANVLTF.

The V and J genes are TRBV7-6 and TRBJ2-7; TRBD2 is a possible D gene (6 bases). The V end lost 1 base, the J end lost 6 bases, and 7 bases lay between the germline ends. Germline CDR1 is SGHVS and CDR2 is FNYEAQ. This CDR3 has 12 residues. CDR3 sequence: CASSLGRGEQYF. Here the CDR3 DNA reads TGTGCCAGCAGCTTAGGGCGGGGCGAGCAGTACTTC.

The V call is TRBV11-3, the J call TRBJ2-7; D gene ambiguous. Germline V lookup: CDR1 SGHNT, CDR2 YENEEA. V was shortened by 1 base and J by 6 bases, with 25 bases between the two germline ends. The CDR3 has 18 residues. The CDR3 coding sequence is TGTGCCAGCAGCTTAGTAAGTCTCTGGTTATTCCGGGTGTGCGAGCAGTACTTC. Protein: CASSLVSLWLFRVCEQYF.

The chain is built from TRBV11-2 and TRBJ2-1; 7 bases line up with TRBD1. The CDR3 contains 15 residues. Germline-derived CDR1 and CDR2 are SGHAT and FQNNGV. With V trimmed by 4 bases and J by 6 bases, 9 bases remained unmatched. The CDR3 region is CASSWTGSSRNEQFF. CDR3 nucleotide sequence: TGTGCCAGCAGCTGGACAGGTTCCTCCCGCAATGAGCAGTTCTTC.